A few counts support the clone carrying this TCR beta chain. The data stem from a study of identical twins. This CDR3 region has 13 residues. The V gene end was trimmed by 7 bases and the J gene end by 5 bases; junction bases not matched to a gene: 10. CDR1 and CDR2 from the germline V gene are DFQATT and SNEGSKA (reference sequence). TCRdb analysed the 5' RACE reads with MiXCR anew, one entry per CDR3 protein. The sample includes 500,000 to 550,000 distinct CDR3 sequences, 20% to 25% of them seen just once. The data also belong to a second study, concerning yellow fever vaccine responses in identical twins.

The specimen sequenced was CD4+ T cells sorted from blood. The sequence derives from a woman aged 18-35 years in good health. This chain uses TRBV20-1 with TRBJ2-5; 7 nucleotides line up with TRBD1. CDR3 protein: CSGITGAEETQYF. DNA for the CDR3: TGCAGTGGCATAACAGGGGCCGAGGAGACCCAGTACTTC.